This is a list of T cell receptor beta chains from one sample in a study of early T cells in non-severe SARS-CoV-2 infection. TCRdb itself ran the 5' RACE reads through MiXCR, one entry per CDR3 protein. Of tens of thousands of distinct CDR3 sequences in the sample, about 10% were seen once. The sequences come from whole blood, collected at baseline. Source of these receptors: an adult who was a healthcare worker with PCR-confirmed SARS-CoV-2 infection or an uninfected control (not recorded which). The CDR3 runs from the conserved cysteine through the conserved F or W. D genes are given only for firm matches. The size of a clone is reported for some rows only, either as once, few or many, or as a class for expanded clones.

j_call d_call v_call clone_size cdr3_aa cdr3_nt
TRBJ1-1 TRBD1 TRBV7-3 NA CASSLPGTGEAFF TGTGCCAGCAGCTTGCCCGGGACAGGTGAAGCTTTCTTT
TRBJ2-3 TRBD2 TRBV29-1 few CSVAVAGAGAEPQYF TGCAGCGTTGCGGTAGCGGGGGCGGGAGCAGAACCGCAGTATTTT
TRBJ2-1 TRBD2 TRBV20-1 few CSASSSGLYNEQFF TGCAGTGCTAGCAGTAGCGGGTTGTACAATGAGCAGTTCTTC
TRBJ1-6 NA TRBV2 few CASIPERNSPLHF TGTGCCAGCATTCCCGAAAGGAATTCACCCCTCCACTTT
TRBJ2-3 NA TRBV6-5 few CASSLPSGGDTDTQYF TGTGCCAGCAGTCTCCCTTCAGGGGGGGACACAGATACGCAGTATTTT
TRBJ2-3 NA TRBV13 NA CASSLDWRDTQYF TGTGCCAGCAGCTTAGATTGGAGAGATACGCAGTATTTT
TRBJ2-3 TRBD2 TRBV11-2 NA CASSFAGGDPPYF TGTGCCAGCAGCTTCGCCGGGGGGGACCCCCCGTATTTT
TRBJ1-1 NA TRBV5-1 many CASSLMGPDLEAFF TGCGCCAGCAGCTTAATGGGGCCAGACCTTGAAGCTTTCTTT
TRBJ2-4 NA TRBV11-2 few CASSLSGQSIQYF TGTGCCAGCAGCTTATCCGGGCAGTCTATTCAGTACTTC
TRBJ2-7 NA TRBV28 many CASSLSRPYEQYF TGTGCCAGCAGTTTATCCAGGCCCTACGAGCAGTACTTC
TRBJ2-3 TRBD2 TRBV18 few CASSHYSGGLTDTQYF TGTGCCAGCTCACATTATAGCGGGGGGCTCACAGATACGCAGTATTTT
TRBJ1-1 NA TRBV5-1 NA CASSFGAQNTEAFF TGCGCCAGCAGCTTTGGGGCACAGAACACTGAAGCTTTCTTT
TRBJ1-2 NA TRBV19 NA CASSITQLNYGYTF TGTGCCAGTAGTATTACGCAGCTTAACTATGGCTACACCTTC
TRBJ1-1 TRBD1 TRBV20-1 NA CSANQQGASAEAFF TGCAGTGCTAACCAACAGGGGGCTAGCGCTGAAGCTTTCTTT
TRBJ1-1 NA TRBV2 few CASSPGGRRGNTEAFF TGTGCCAGCAGTCCGGGAGGCAGGAGGGGGAACACTGAAGCTTTCTTT
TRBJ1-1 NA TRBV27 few CASRGLNTEAFF TGTGCCAGCAGAGGGCTGAACACTGAAGCTTTCTTT
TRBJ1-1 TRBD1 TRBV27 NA CASSLFRDRAMNTEAFF TGTGCCAGCAGTTTATTCCGGGACAGGGCCATGAACACTGAAGCTTTCTTT
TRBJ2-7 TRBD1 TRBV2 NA CASSLQGAIAYEQYF TGTGCCAGCAGTTTACAGGGGGCCATCGCCTACGAGCAGTACTTC
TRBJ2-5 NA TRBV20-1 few CSARMIGASQETQYF TGCAGTGCTAGGATGATAGGGGCCTCGCAAGAGACCCAGTACTTC
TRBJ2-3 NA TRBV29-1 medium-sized CSVEASSFSTDTQYF TGCAGCGTTGAAGCGTCTTCGTTCAGCACAGATACGCAGTATTTT
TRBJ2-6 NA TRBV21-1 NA CASKVFCGSGANVLTF TGTGCCAGCAAGGTGTTTTGCGGGTCTGGGGCCAACGTCCTGACTTTC
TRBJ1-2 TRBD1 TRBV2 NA CASRVTGGDYGYTF TGTGCCAGCAGAGTCACAGGGGGCGACTATGGCTACACCTTC
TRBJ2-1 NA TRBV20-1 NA CSASTGDVYNEQFF TGCAGTGCTAGTACGGGGGACGTATACAATGAGCAGTTCTTC
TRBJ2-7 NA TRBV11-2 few CASSLDFYEQYF TGTGCCAGCAGCTTAGATTTCTACGAGCAGTACTTC
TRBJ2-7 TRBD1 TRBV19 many CASSVPGQGVPQQYF TGTGCCAGTAGTGTTCCGGGACAGGGGGTTCCTCAGCAGTACTTC
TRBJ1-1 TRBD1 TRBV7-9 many CASNPATGGLGAFF TGTGCCAGCAATCCTGCGACAGGGGGACTTGGAGCTTTCTTT
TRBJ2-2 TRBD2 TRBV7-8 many CASSNSGGTPELFF TGTGCCAGCAGCAACAGCGGGGGGACCCCGGAGCTGTTTTTT
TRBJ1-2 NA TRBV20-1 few CSATNEGSYGYTF TGCAGTGCTACCAATGAGGGGTCCTATGGCTACACCTTC
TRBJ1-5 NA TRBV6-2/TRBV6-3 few CASSYPTGSTPPQHF TGTGCCAGCAGTTACCCAACGGGGAGTACTCCGCCCCAGCATTTT
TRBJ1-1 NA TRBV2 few CASGHSSQLMNTEAFF TGTGCCAGCGGACACAGTTCTCAGTTAATGAACACTGAAGCTTTCTTT
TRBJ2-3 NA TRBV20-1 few CSASTPLRGRADTQYF TGCAGTGCTAGCACCCCCCTCCGGGGAAGGGCAGATACGCAGTATTTT
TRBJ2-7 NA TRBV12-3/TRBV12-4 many CASSRIGGYEQYF TGTGCCAGCAGCCGAATCGGAGGGTACGAGCAGTACTTC
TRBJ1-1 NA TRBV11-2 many CASSLGTPVEAFF TGTGCCAGCAGCTTAGGGACACCTGTCGAAGCTTTCTTT
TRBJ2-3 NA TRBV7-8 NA CASSQDRTDTQYF TGTGCCAGCAGCCAGGACCGCACAGATACGCAGTATTTT
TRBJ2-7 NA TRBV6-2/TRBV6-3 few CASSYDSAGKDF TGTGCCAGCAGTTACGATTCAGCCGGGAAGGACTTC
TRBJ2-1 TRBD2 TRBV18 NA CASSPRVTSGNNEQFF TGTGCCAGCTCACCACGAGTTACTAGCGGAAACAATGAGCAGTTCTTC
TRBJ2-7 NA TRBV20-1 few CSAWLSSTGAYEQYF TGCAGTGCTTGGCTCTCTTCCACCGGGGCCTACGAGCAGTACTTC
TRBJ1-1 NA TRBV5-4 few CASSLNLKENTEAFF TGTGCCAGCAGCTTGAATCTTAAGGAGAACACTGAAGCTTTCTTT
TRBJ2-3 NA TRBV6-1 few CASSEGGTKQYF TGTGCCAGCAGTGAAGGCGGAACGAAGCAGTATTTT
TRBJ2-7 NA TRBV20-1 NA CSARGQGTHEQYF TGCAGTGCTAGAGGACAAGGGACGCACGAGCAGTACTTC
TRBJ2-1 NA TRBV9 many CASGGNEQFF TGTGCCAGCGGCGGAAATGAGCAGTTCTTC
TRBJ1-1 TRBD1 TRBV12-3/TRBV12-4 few CASRDRVTMNTEAFF TGTGCCAGCAGGGACAGGGTTACCATGAACACTGAAGCTTTCTTT